This T cell receptor beta chain was captured in a study of T-cell memory formation after mild COVID-19. TCRdb re-called the 5' RACE reads through MiXCR, storing one row per CDR3 protein. The table lists 470,000 or so distinct CDR3 sequences, approximately 25% of them singletons, with around 12% in the top ten. CDR1 and CDR2 from the germline V gene are DFQATT and SNEGSKA (reference sequence). V gave up 5 bases and J gave up 4 bases, with 23 bases separating them. The length of the CDR3 is 16 residues. This clonotype was observed a few times. The V call is TRBV20-1, the J call TRBJ1-2; D may be TRBD1 (6 bases). Sequencing was carried out using PBMCs or a T cell subset sorted from them (not recorded which). The receptor was isolated from an adult woman who had mild COVID-19 (a few samples of this study predate the infection). Cell type and time point are not known. Written as DNA, the CDR3 is TGCAGTGCTCTCGCTGGTGGTTCCAGGGGCTTCTATGGCTACACCTTC. Translated, it gives CSALAGGSRGFYGYTF.